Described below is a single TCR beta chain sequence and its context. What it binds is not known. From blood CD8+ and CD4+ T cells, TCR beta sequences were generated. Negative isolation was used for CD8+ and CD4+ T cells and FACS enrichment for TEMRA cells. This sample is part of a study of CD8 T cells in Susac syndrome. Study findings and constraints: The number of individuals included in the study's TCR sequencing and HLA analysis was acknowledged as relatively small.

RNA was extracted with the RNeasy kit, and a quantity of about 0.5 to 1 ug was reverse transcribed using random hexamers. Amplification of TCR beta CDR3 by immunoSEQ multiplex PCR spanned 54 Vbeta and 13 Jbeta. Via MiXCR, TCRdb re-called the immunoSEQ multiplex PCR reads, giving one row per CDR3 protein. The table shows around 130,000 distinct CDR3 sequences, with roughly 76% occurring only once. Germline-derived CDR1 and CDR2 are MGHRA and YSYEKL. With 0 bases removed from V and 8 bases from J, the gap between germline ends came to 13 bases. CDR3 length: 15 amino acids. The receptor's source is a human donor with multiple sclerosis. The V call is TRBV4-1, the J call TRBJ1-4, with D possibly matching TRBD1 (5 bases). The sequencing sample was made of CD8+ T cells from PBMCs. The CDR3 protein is CASSQEVQGSEKLFF. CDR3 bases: TGCGCCAGCAGCCAAGAAGTCCAGGGTAGCGAAAAACTGTTTTTT.